The rows below give T cell receptor beta chains drawn from one sample of a study of OX40 agonist ivuxolimab in advanced cancers. Assay: immunoSEQ multiplex PCR; the TCRdb copy retains only in-frame clones and omits some. The sample gives just under 45,000 clones, less than 85% of which show up once; 4% to 4.5% is in the top ten. The sample in question was CD4+ or CD8+ T cells sorted from blood, obtained in a trial of the OX40 agonist ivuxolimab. The receptors were sampled from an adult with an advanced solid tumor such as melanoma, head and neck, liver or kidney cancer. Each CDR3 is given with its conserved first and last residue. Fields, in order: V gene, clone size, J gene, D gene, CDR3 protein, CDR3 DNA. D genes are given only for firm matches. Only some rows state a clone size, as once, few, many or a class for expanded clones.

TRBV7-9	.	TRBJ1-2	.	CASSILGGNYGYTF	TGTGCCAGCAGCATCCTGGGGGGGAACTATGGCTACACCTTC
TRBV29-1	.	TRBJ2-1	.	CSVAGGQGSHATSGTYNEQFF	TGCAGCGTTGCCGGGGGACAGGGGAGCCACGCGACTAGCGGGACCTACAATGAGCAGTTCTTC
TRBV6-5	.	TRBJ1-2	.	CASSENYGYTF	TGTGCCAGCAGTGAAAACTATGGCTACACCTTC
TRBV10-2	once	TRBJ1-3	.	CASSESYRDTGNTIYF	TGCGCCAGCAGTGAGTCCTACAGGGACACTGGAAACACCATATATTTT
TRBV6-5	few	TRBJ2-7	TRBD1	CASSPRTGTYEQYF	TGTGCCAGCAGTCCTCGGACAGGCACCTACGAGCAGTACTTC
TRBV28	.	TRBJ1-5	.	CASSLLTGSNQPQHF	TGTGCCAGCAGTTTACTTACAGGGAGCAATCAGCCCCAGCATTTT
TRBV10-3	.	TRBJ1-4	TRBD1	CAIRKGDRGREKLFF	TGTGCCATCAGAAAAGGGGACAGGGGGCGTGAAAAACTGTTTTTT
TRBV7-2	.	TRBJ2-5	.	CASSLVSRQETQYF	TGTGCCAGCAGCTTAGTTTCCAGACAAGAGACCCAGTACTTC
TRBV15	.	TRBJ1-3	.	CATSRDRNPGNTIYF	TGTGCCACCAGCAGGGACAGAAACCCTGGAAACACCATATATTTT
TRBV10-2	.	TRBJ2-7	TRBD1	CASRQGQGGEQYF	TGCGCCAGCAGACAGGGACAGGGAGGCGAGCAGTACTTC
TRBV7-9	.	TRBJ1-5	.	CASSLRDNQPQHF	TGTGCCAGCAGCTTAAGAGATAATCAGCCCCAGCATTTT
TRBV5-6	.	TRBJ1-5	.	CASSLGDINQPQHF	TGTGCCAGCAGCTTGGGGGACATTAATCAGCCCCAGCATTTT
TRBV19	few	TRBJ2-1	.	CASLNLGSGTPNEQFF	TGTGCCAGCCTCAACCTCGGCTCCGGGACCCCCAATGAGCAGTTCTTC
TRBV7-3	.	TRBJ2-1	TRBD1	CASSSDRGNEQFF	TGTGCCAGCAGCTCGGACAGGGGGAATGAGCAGTTCTTC
TRBV7-9	few	TRBJ2-7	TRBD1	CASSVGDRGRRNEQYF	TGTGCCAGCAGCGTGGGTGACAGGGGGCGTAGGAACGAGCAGTACTTC
TRBV6-6	.	TRBJ1-2	.	CASSYFPQDYGYTF	TGTGCCAGCAGTTACTTCCCGCAGGACTATGGCTACACCTTC
TRBV5-1	.	TRBJ1-4	.	CASSPTGPERLFF	TGCGCCAGCAGCCCGACAGGCCCCGAGAGGCTGTTTTTT
TRBV10-3	.	TRBJ1-2	TRBD1	CAISEDRGDGYTF	TGTGCCATCAGTGAGGACAGGGGTGATGGCTACACCTTC
TRBV4-2	.	TRBJ2-1	TRBD2	CASSQLTSGSRLDEQFF	TGTGCCAGCAGCCAGCTAACTAGCGGGAGTAGGTTGGATGAGCAGTTCTTC
TRBV5-4	.	TRBJ2-1	TRBD2	CASSLAQRGGAGQFF	TGTGCCAGCAGCTTGGCCCAGCGGGGGGGCGCAGGGCAGTTCTTC
TRBV9	.	TRBJ2-7	.	CASSVRASPSSYEQYF	TGTGCCAGCAGCGTAAGAGCTAGCCCAAGCTCCTACGAGCAGTACTTC
TRBV6-6	.	TRBJ1-2	.	CASKGEGLVYGYTF	TGTGCCAGCAAAGGGGAGGGGCTGGTCTATGGCTACACCTTC
TRBV6-6	.	TRBJ1-3	.	CASSYARVFGNTIYF	TGTGCCAGCAGTTACGCCAGGGTCTTTGGAAACACCATATATTTT
TRBV30	.	TRBJ1-1	.	CAWSLQGPGTEAFF	TGTGCCTGGAGTCTACAGGGCCCGGGCACTGAAGCTTTCTTT
TRBV2	few	TRBJ1-2	TRBD1	CATSQGVVSGYTF	TGTGCCACCTCTCAGGGGGTGGTGAGTGGCTACACCTTC
TRBV7-9	.	TRBJ2-3	.	CASSLGGRGTDTQYF	TGTGCCAGCAGCTTAGGGGGGCGCGGCACAGATACGCAGTATTTT
TRBV9	.	TRBJ1-2	TRBD1	CASSSPGQGYGYGYTF	TGTGCCAGCAGCTCGCCGGGACAGGGGTATGGATATGGCTACACCTTC
TRBV3-1/TRBV3-2	.	TRBJ1-2	.	CASSGGYTF	TGTGCCAGCTCAGGTGGCTACACCTTC
TRBV7-8	.	TRBJ2-1	TRBD2	CASSGRDEQFF	TGTGCCAGCAGCGGGAGGGATGAGCAGTTCTTC
TRBV18	.	TRBJ1-3	TRBD1	CASSPGQLSGNTIYF	TGTGCCAGCTCACCGGGACAGCTCTCTGGAAACACCATATATTTT
TRBV11-1	.	TRBJ2-7	.	CASSATRSTREQYF	TGTGCCAGCAGCGCTACTAGGTCCACCCGCGAGCAGTACTTC
TRBV18	.	TRBJ1-3	TRBD1	CASSPRSSTGTGVPLSGNTIYF	TGTGCCAGCTCACCCAGGTCCTCGACTGGGACAGGGGTACCTTTATCGGGAAACACCATATATTTT
TRBV7-3	.	TRBJ1-1	.	CASSLAGANTEAFF	TGTGCCAGCAGCTTAGCAGGCGCTAACACTGAAGCTTTCTTT
TRBV9	.	TRBJ2-7	.	CASSVGVDDEQYF	TGTGCCAGCAGCGTAGGGGTAGACGACGAGCAGTACTTC
TRBV7-8	.	TRBJ1-2	.	CASTRGGKEYGYTF	TGTGCCAGCACCCGTGGTGGCAAGGAATATGGCTACACCTTC
TRBV15	.	TRBJ2-3	.	CATSMGTTDTQYF	TGTGCCACCAGCATGGGCACCACAGATACGCAGTATTTT
TRBV5-1	.	TRBJ2-3	.	CASSLGGQPDTQYF	TGCGCCAGCAGCTTGGGAGGACAGCCAGATACGCAGTATTTT